This TCR beta chain was obtained from a study of cytomegalovirus exposure and HLA in healthy donors. Overall study results and limits: Reports state that TCR beta sequences accurately predicted most subjects' HLA-A and HLA-B alleles. Across all donors, roughly uniform sequencing depth was an assumption of the presence/absence analyses.

Use of 60 Vbeta and 13 Jbeta primers characterized the PCR. TCRdb's table, derived via immunoSEQ multiplex PCR, lists solely in-frame clones and lacks some. The sample consists of about 120,000 clones, around 74% of them appearing once. In germline, CDR1 is MNHEY, CDR2 SMNVEV (reference sequence). CDR3 size: 20 residues. V lost 6 bases to trimming and J lost 0 bases; unmatched junction nucleotides: 14. With regard to this clone: The target antigen is unknown.

The sample comprised PBMCs. The chain is built from TRBV27 and TRBJ2-5, with TRBD2 matching 15 bases. The TCR was taken from a man between 60 and 75 years old in good health and CMV-seropositive. The CDR3 sequence is CASSWTSGGGPTPYQETQYF. CDR3 nucleotides: TGTGCCAGCAGCTGGACTAGCGGGGGGGGCCCGACCCCGTACCAAGAGACCCAGTACTTC.